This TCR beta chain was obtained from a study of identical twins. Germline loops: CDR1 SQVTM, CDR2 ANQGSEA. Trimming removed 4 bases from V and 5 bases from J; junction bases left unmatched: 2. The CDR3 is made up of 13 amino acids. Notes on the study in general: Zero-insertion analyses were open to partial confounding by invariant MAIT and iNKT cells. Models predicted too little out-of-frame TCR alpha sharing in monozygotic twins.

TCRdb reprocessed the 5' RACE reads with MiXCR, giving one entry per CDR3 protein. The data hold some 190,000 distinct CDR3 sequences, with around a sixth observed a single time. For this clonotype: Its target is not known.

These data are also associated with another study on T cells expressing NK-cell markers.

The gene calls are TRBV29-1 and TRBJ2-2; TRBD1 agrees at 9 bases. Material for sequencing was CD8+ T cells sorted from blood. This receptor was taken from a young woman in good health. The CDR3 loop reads CSVGTGVTGELFF. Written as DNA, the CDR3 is TGCAGCGTTGGGACAGGGGTGACCGGGGAGCTGTTTTTT.